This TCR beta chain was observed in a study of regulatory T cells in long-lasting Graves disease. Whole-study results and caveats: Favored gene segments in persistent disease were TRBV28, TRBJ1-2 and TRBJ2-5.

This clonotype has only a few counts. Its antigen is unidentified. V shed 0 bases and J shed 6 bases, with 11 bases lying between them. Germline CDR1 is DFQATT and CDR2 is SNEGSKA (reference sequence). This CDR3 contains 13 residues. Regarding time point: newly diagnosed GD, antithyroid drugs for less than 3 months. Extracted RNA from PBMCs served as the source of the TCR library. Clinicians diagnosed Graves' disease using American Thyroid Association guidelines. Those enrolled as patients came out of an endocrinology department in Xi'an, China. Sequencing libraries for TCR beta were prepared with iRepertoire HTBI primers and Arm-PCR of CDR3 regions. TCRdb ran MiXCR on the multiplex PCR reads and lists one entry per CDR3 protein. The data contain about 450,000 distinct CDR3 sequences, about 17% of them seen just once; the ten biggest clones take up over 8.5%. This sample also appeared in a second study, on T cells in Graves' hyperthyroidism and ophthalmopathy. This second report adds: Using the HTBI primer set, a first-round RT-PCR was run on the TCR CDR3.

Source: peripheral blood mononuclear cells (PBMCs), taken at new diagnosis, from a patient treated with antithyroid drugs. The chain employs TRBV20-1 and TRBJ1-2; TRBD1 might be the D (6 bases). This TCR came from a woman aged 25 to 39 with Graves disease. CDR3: CSARDQGHNGYTF. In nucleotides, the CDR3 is TGCAGTGCTAGAGATCAGGGGCACAATGGCTACACCTTC.